Each of the 24 T cell receptor beta chains below was sequenced from the same sample in a study of OX40 agonist ivuxolimab in advanced cancers. Some clones are missing from TCRdb's copy, which holds only in-frame ones; the method was immunoSEQ multiplex PCR. The repertoire holds some 42,000 clones, with 80% to 90% as singletons. The sequenced sample was CD4+ or CD8+ T cells sorted from blood, obtained in a trial of the OX40 agonist ivuxolimab. The origin of the receptors is an adult with an advanced solid tumor such as melanoma, head and neck, liver or kidney cancer.

V is TRBV7-8 and J is TRBJ2-3; D gene unclear. Trimming pared 7 bases from V and 0 bases from J, leaving 14 bases between. The CDR3 extends over 15 amino acids. Looked up from germline, CDR1 is SGHVS and CDR2 is FQNEAQ. The CDR3 region is CASIRLAVSTDTQYF. The CDR3, as DNA: TGTGCCAGCATCAGACTGGCGGTAAGCACAGATACGCAGTATTTT.

The chain couples TRBV5-6 to TRBJ2-3; TRBD2 agrees at 13 bases. V lost 4 bases, J lost 1 base, and 6 bases stayed unmatched. CDR1 and CDR2 from the germline V gene are SGHDT and YYEEEE. The CDR3 has 17 amino acids. CDR3 sequence (DNA): TGTGCCAGCAGCCAAGGACTAGCGGGAGTGGGCACAGATACGCAGTATTTT. It specifies CASSQGLAGVGTDTQYF. The whole variable domain, filled in from reference TRBV5-6 and TRBJ2-3, reads DAGVTQSPTHLIKTRGQQVTLRCSPKSGHDTVSWYQQALGQGPQFIFQYYEEEERQRGNFPDRFSGHQFPNYSSELNVNALLLGDSALYLCASSQGLAGVGTDTQYFGPGTRLTVL.

The genes are TRBV30 and TRBJ2-1, with 7 nucleotides matching TRBD1. The CDR3 extends over 14 amino acids. The V gene end was trimmed by 1 base and the J gene end by 5 bases; junction bases not matched to a gene: 5. Germline CDR1 reads GTSNPN; CDR2 reads SVGIG (reference sequence). The CDR3 nucleotides read TGTGCCTGGAGTGCCCTGACAGGGAACAATGAGCAGTTCTTC. Translation gives CAWSALTGNNEQFF.

The rearrangement joins TRBV10-3 to TRBJ1-3, with D unclear. Trimming took off 7 bases at V and 0 bases at J, with 7 bases between the two ends. The CDR3 covers 13 residues. Per the germline V gene, CDR1 is ENHRY and CDR2 is SYGVKD. The chain's CDR3 is CAIKADSGNTIYF. The CDR3 region has the DNA TGTGCCATCAAGGCGGACTCTGGAAACACCATATATTTT.

The chain combines TRBV27 with TRBJ2-1; the match to TRBD1 covers 8 bases. Germline V gene data show CDR1 as MNHEY and CDR2 as SMNVEV (reference sequence). J gave up 6 bases and V 1 base, and 2 bases lay outside the gene matches. The CDR3 is 14 amino acids. The CDR3 loop is CASSLWDRTNEQFF. The CDR3, as DNA: TGTGCCAGCAGTTTATGGGACAGGACCAATGAGCAGTTCTTC.

Only a few counts were recorded for this clone. Here the CDR3 reads CASSIPKEKLFF. In DNA, the CDR3 is TGTGCCAGTAGTATACCGAAGGAAAAACTGTTTTTT. V usage is TRBV19 and J usage is TRBJ1-4; D gene unclear. Germline V gene data show CDR1 as LNHDA and CDR2 as SQIVND (reference sequence). Trimming took 2 bases from V and 8 from J, leaving 6 bases between them. The CDR3 extends over 12 amino acids.

The table lists this clone with a count of one. The rearrangement uses TRBV4-1 and TRBJ2-7; D unresolved. The germline V gene has CDR1 MGHRA and CDR2 YSYEKL. The CDR3 length is 12 residues. V was pared by 1 base and J by 6 bases, with 7 bases between. The CDR3 nucleotides are TGCGCCAGCAGCCAAGTCTTCGGCGAGCAGTACTTC. This sequence encodes CASSQVFGEQYF.

The chain joins TRBV5-4 to TRBJ1-1, with 8 bases lining up with TRBD1. The length of the CDR3 is 14 residues. V dropped 2 bases and J dropped 1; count of bases not matched to a gene: 1. From germline, CDR1 is SGHNT and CDR2 YYREEE (reference sequence). DNA for the CDR3: TGTGCCAGCAGCTTTGGACAGGGGAACACTGAAGCTTTCTTT. This sequence encodes CASSFGQGNTEAFF.

This chain links TRBV5-6 with TRBJ2-2; TRBD1 aligns across 10 bases. The trim removed 4 bases at V and 5 bases at J, leaving 8 bases unmatched. The germline V gene has CDR1 SGHDT and CDR2 YYEEEE. This CDR3 has 16 amino acids. The chain's CDR3 is CASSPAGTGVTGELFF. The CDR3 nucleotides are TGTGCCAGCAGCCCCGCCGGGACAGGGGTAACCGGGGAGCTGTTTTTT.

This clone has a single count. The chain couples TRBV6-5 to TRBJ2-5; D is possibly TRBD2 (5 bases). V lost 0 bases and J lost 4, with 12 bases in between. The V gene's germline CDR1 is MNHEY and CDR2 SVGAGI. This CDR3 is built from 15 residues. CDR3 loop: CASSYSWTGGETQYF. As DNA, the CDR3 is TGTGCCAGCAGTTACTCTTGGACTGGCGGAGAGACCCAGTACTTC.

This clone was picked up a small number of times. At one boundary the junction diverges from the germline segment, which might be a read error. V usage is TRBV7-2 and J usage is TRBJ2-5; 8 bases fit TRBD2. The CDR3 runs to 15 residues. Looked up from germline, CDR1 is SGHTA and CDR2 is FQGNSA. In nucleotides, the CDR3 is TGTGCCAGCAGCTTTCTAGCGGGCGTCCAAGGGACCCAGTACTTC. Translated, it gives CASSFLAGVQGTQYF.

The chain uses TRBV2 and TRBJ2-1; tentative D call: TRBD1 (5 bases). Between the trimmed V and J ends, which lost 6 bases and 2 bases, there was a span of 14 bases. The CDR3 runs 15 residues. Germline V gene sequence: CDR1 SNHLY, CDR2 FYNNEI. The CDR3 sequence is CASRALRGPYNEQFF. CDR3 DNA sequence: TGTGCCAGCAGGGCCTTAAGGGGCCCCTACAATGAGCAGTTCTTC.

The J gene is TRBJ2-1, the V gene TRBV2; tentative D call: TRBD1 (5 bases). V lost 7 bases and J lost 4, with 14 bases in between. Germline V gives CDR1 SNHLY, CDR2 FYNNEI. This CDR3 spans 14 amino acids. The CDR3 region is CASIEDIRYNEQFF. The CDR3 DNA follows: TGTGCCAGCATTGAGGACATCAGATACAATGAGCAGTTCTTC.

The chain carries TRBV4-2 and TRBJ2-2, with a tentative D call TRBD2 (6 bases). This CDR3 has 14 residues. Germline V gives CDR1 LGHNA, CDR2 YNFKEQ. V was pared by 0 bases and J by 6 bases, with 8 bases between. DNA of the CDR3: TGTGCCAGCAGCCAAGAGTGGGGGGCCGGGGAGCTGTTTTTT. This gives the protein CASSQEWGAGELFF.

This clone is a singleton in its sample. J is TRBJ2-7 and V is TRBV7-2, with D uncertain. This CDR3 has 11 residues. In germline, CDR1 is SGHTA, CDR2 FQGNSA. V was clipped by 0 bases and J by 6 bases, with 3 bases between them. This chain's CDR3 is CASSLAVEQYF. The CDR3 DNA is TGTGCCAGCAGCTTAGCGGTCGAGCAGTACTTC.

The V and J genes are TRBV6-5 and TRBJ2-1; 9 bases are a match to TRBD2. The CDR3 loop spans 15 amino acids. V was clipped by 4 bases and J by 8 bases; unmatched bases: 9. The germline CDR1 and CDR2 sequences are MNHEY and SVGAGI. The chain's CDR3 is CASSSPSGIGDEQFF. CDR3 DNA: TGTGCCAGCAGTTCGCCTAGCGGGATCGGGGATGAGCAGTTCTTC.

In DNA, the CDR3 is TGTGCCAGCCGGGACAGGACTATGAACACTGAAGCTTTCTTT. This codes for CASRDRTMNTEAFF. V usage is TRBV2 and J usage is TRBJ1-1; 8 nucleotides agree with TRBD1. CDR1 is SNHLY, CDR2 FYNNEI, per germline. J gave up 0 bases and V 8 bases, and 5 bases lay outside the gene matches. This CDR3 region has 14 residues.

The rearrangement joins TRBV6-1 to TRBJ2-7; 9 bases align to TRBD2. V dropped 0 bases and J dropped 0; count of bases not matched to a gene: 3. Germline values: CDR1 MNHNS, CDR2 SASEGT. The length of the CDR3 is 16 residues. The CDR3 region is CASSEALAGRSYEQYF. The CDR3 bases are TGTGCCAGCAGTGAAGCCCTAGCGGGGCGCTCCTACGAGCAGTACTTC.

The chain couples TRBV4-2 to TRBJ1-6; D uncertain. The CDR3 length is 14 residues. V lost 2 bases to trimming and J lost 8 bases, with 10 bases between them. Germline CDR1 reads LGHNA; CDR2 reads YNFKEQ. In DNA, the CDR3 is TGTGCCAGCAGCCAATTCAGTGGGGATTCACCCCTCCACTTT. This gives the protein CASSQFSGDSPLHF.

The genes are TRBV5-1 and TRBJ2-7; D is uncertain. The CDR3 has 13 amino acids. Trimming removed 4 bases from V and 1 base from J, with 9 bases in between. Germline V gene data show CDR1 as SGHRS and CDR2 as YFSETQ. CDR3 amino acids: CASSPGLSYEQYF. CDR3 bases: TGCGCCAGCAGCCCGGGCCTTTCCTACGAGCAGTACTTC.

The V call is TRBV27, the J call TRBJ1-4; D unresolved. CDR1 is MNHEY and CDR2 is SMNVEV in the germline V gene (reference sequence). V was shortened by 1 base and J by 8 bases, with 8 bases between the two germline ends. This CDR3 has 13 residues. CDR3 region: CASSLFMGEKLFF. The CDR3 bases are TGTGCCAGCAGTTTATTTATGGGGGAAAAACTGTTTTTT.

The chain links TRBV7-9 to TRBJ1-1; TRBD1 might be the D (5 bases). Trimming removed 1 base at V and 7 bases at J, with 25 bases between. Germline V gives CDR1 SEHNR, CDR2 FQNEAQ (reference sequence). The CDR3 consists of 18 residues. CDR3 region: CASSLDAGRAVPKGEAFF. For the CDR3, the DNA is TGTGCCAGCAGCTTAGACGCCGGCAGGGCGGTCCCGAAGGGTGAAGCTTTCTTT.

The chain couples TRBV5-4 to TRBJ2-5, with a tentative D call TRBD1 (6 bases). In germline, CDR1 is SGHNT, CDR2 YYREEE (reference sequence). This CDR3 is built from 14 residues. Trimming left V 2 bases short and J 6 bases short, with 14 bases between. CDR3 coding DNA: TGTGCCAGCAGCTTAGATCAGGGGCTGCAGACCCAGTACTTC. Protein sequence: CASSLDQGLQTQYF.

The V call is TRBV18, the J call TRBJ2-5; no reliable D call. The ends were cut back, 3 bases at V and 2 bases at J, with 7 bases in the middle. There are 13 residues in the CDR3. Germline V lookup: CDR1 KGHSH, CDR2 LQKENI. The chain's CDR3 is CASSPPVQETQYF. CDR3 coding DNA: TGTGCCAGCTCACCTCCGGTACAAGAGACCCAGTACTTC.